This T cell receptor (beta chain) derives from a study of shared clonotypes between healthy human individuals. General study findings and limits: Shared clonotypes across all four donors exceeded non-shared ones in generation probability.

Of note for this clone: Its antigen is undetermined.

The repertoire was sequenced with immunoSEQ multiplex PCR; TCRdb's copy has only in-frame clones and lacks some. The repertoire consists of about 2 million clones, with approximately 94% occurring once and the leading ten covering about 1.1%. The CDR3 is 17 residues long. The ends were cut back, 5 bases at V and 2 bases at J, with 21 bases in the middle. Per germline, CDR1 MNHEY and CDR2 SMNVEV (reference sequence). Naive CD8 populations comprised CD45RO-negative cells positively selected for CCR7, excluding terminally differentiated effector memory CD45RA+ cells. Sequencing was performed on naive CD8+ T cells sorted from blood. The chain combines TRBV27 with TRBJ2-5; TRBD2 might be the D (5 bases). The clonotype comes from a man between 18 and 35 years old in good health. CDR3 in amino acids: CASSMGVGITGQETQYF. The CDR3 nucleotides read TGTGCCAGCAGTATGGGTGTAGGCATAACGGGGCAAGAGACCCAGTACTTC.